This paragraph covers one TCR beta chain sequence. No antigen is known for it. No much larger clone is present one base from it, and per-base qualities are unavailable. The data belong to a study of cytomegalovirus exposure and HLA in healthy donors (dated by TCRdb to 2016 to 2017). The study in broad terms: According to an earlier analysis of a few hundred of the donors, 150 million to 200 million T cells yielded 117 million unique TCR beta sequences and approximately 300 Gb of sequence data. HLA typing included class I and class II loci at four-digit resolution. To predict cytomegalovirus infection status, the study brought together high-throughput TCR immunosequencing, statistical association of individual TCRs with disease status, and machine learning. In the later analysis, no new phenotypic data were used to find candidate immune exposures; instead, reliance was placed on TCR beta sequences and their occurrence across donors. Alongside the repertoire data, information on donor age, sex, ethnicity and CMV serostatus was compiled. A later genetic analysis used genome-wide SNP genotypes for about 55% of the 666 donors, treating that subset as a discovery cohort. All discovery cohort repertoires had been generated using a single sequencing platform. An early release that covered about 600 HLA-typed donors contained approximately 300 gigabases of sequencing data and tens of millions of unique TCR sequences. The study aimed to test whether signatures of past pathogen exposure could be identified by cataloging public T cell receptors. A handful of DR-DQ haplotypes were handled as single units for association and clustering because linkage in the cohort was strong. Along with the roughly 700-subject first cohort, a separate validation cohort of around 110 different subjects was used. Of the 300 to 450 genotyped donors, over 70% fell in the genetic ancestry cluster associated with self-reported Caucasian donors. The number of typed donors differed by locus: about 620-640 for A, B, C, DRB1 and DQB1; roughly 510 for DQA1; roughly 600 for DPA1; and around 450 for DPB1. A later analysis re-analyzed previously published TCR beta repertoires from 666 donors and added high-resolution HLA genotyping to study TCR occurrence patterns. The T cell repertoires of several hundred subjects were profiled by immunosequencing and related to cytomegalovirus serostatus. To decide whether each TCR beta V gene segment behaved as functional or pseudogenic, an earlier analysis of fewer than 750 of the donors relied on high-throughput TCR beta sequencing. Across 398 genotyped donors of the cohort, an average of approximately 200,000 unique TCR beta nucleotide sequences per donor were sequenced, and around 19% of those sequences were non-productive. The research as a whole found: Because HLA typing was unavailable for some donors at each locus, only the typed subset was used in association tests. In a later analysis, TCR association rates were found to vary across HLA loci, with the most associated TCRs seen for DRB1 alleles and the fewest for HLA-C alleles. In the study, around 150 TCR beta chains were listed as associated with cytomegalovirus. V-gene and J-gene trimming of TCR beta chains was associated with a missense DCLRE1C variant in a later genetic analysis, and the association was replicated in an independent cohort. According to a later analysis, parvovirus B19, influenza, CMV and Epstein-Barr virus appeared linked to several top co-occurrence clusters. The authors suggested that the approach could potentially be extended to other disease states and immunological phenotypes. Broadly in line with IMGT annotations, most TCR beta V segments showed up in productive rearrangements about 87% or about 30% of the time in an earlier analysis of several hundred of the donors. Some IMGT-functional V segments, including TRBV6-2 and TRBV6-3, could not be distinguished by the 87-base-pair reads and were therefore excluded. When HLA alleles, especially DR and DQ, strongly co-occurred, TCR associations were difficult to assign to individual alleles. The cohort was sequenced for TCR beta chains only, and without alpha or paired-chain data the features that could be detected were limited. Roughly uniform sequencing depth across donors was assumed in presence/absence analyses, although this assumption may not hold. In a later analysis, HLA-associated TCR beta chains were found to be more clonally expanded and to have lower generation probabilities than equally common non-associated chains. In a later analysis, 16,951 TCR beta sequences were associated with specific HLA alleles at a false discovery rate of 0.05. Linkage disequilibrium might explain the correlated functional status among segregating V segments, but an unknown experimental factor could not be excluded. Cytomegalovirus status was reported to be diagnosed by the classifier with high specificity and sensitivity in both the original and validation cohorts. Because counts were too low, roughly 16 rarely observed V segments, including chromosome 9 orphons, were left out of the earlier analysis of over 550 of the donors. Immune exposure information for the cohort was limited to CMV serostatus. A further reported finding was that TCR beta sequences accurately predicted the HLA-A and HLA-B alleles for most subjects in the first cohort. In vitro tests confirmed that a few of the cytomegalovirus-associated TCR beta chains recognize cytomegalovirus antigens. A later analysis found that most CMV-associated TCR beta chains appeared HLA-restricted, with HLA associations seemingly driven largely by CMV exposure. Across donors, most TCR sequences were observed very rarely, whereas some public TCRs were present in many individuals. In a later genetic analysis, fewer N-insertions in productive TCRs were reported among donors in an Asian-associated ancestry cluster than the 666-donor mean. A cluster of highly shared sequence variants was judged likely to be a technical artifact of the sequencing pipeline.

Library creation used the immunoSEQ multiplex PCR assay. A mixture of 60 forward primers for TCR Vbeta segments and 13 reverse primers for TCR Jbeta segments was used in the multiplex PCR. Amplification of the CDR3 region of rearranged TCR beta genes was performed with a multiplex PCR assay on genomic DNA. Amplified TCR beta libraries were sequenced as 87-base-pair reads on the Illumina HiSeq System. Under the source paper's analysis protocol: Across the 640 or so repertoires, a later analysis counted 78 million or so unique TCR beta chains, 9.5 million to 12 million of which were shared by at least two donors. Raw reads were error-corrected and collapsed into unique sequences with a nearest-neighbor algorithm that merged closely related sequences to remove PCR and sequencing errors. Alignment of CDR3 sequences to IMGT reference sequences was used to assign V, D and J gene segments. For a sequence to be retained, at least a six-nucleotide match to both a V gene segment and a J gene segment was required. A rearrangement was called productive if the CDR3 had no stop codons and remained in frame with V and J, and every other rearrangement was called non-productive. CDR3 was defined by IMGT convention, running from the second conserved V-encoded cysteine to the conserved J-encoded phenylalanine. In an earlier analysis of 500 to 650 of the donors, sequences lacking an unambiguous match to a single V gene segment were excluded. In an earlier analysis of 450 to 700 of the donors, V segments were called functional above 56.7% productive rearrangements and were called segregating when the between-donor standard deviation exceeded 5%. A statistical classification framework was developed to diagnose cytomegalovirus status using the catalog of TCR beta chain sequences. A later analysis assigned V and J genes by comparing TCR nucleotide sequences with IMGT/GENE-DB human TR gene sequences. Using the TCRdist pipeline, a later analysis assigned CDR3 sequences along with most-parsimonious VDJ recombination scenarios. A later analysis defined each TCR beta chain by its CDR3 amino acid sequence plus V-gene family, and excluded reads lacking a unique V-gene family. A later analysis removed 592 highly shared, low-generation-probability nucleotide sequences to deal with suspected cross-contamination and a sequencing artifact. In a later analysis, a clonal expansion index was calculated for each public chain from normalized within-repertoire ranks of inferred template counts. In a later analysis, generation probabilities were computed using a VDJ recombination model fitted to out-of-frame rearrangements, and the results were checked against IGoR. Hypergeometric tests were used in a later analysis to score TCR-TCR, TCR-HLA and TCR-CMV co-occurrence, with a repertoire-size bias correction applied to the TCR pairs. In a later analysis, false discovery rates were estimated by permuting HLA or CMV assignments 20 times. In a later analysis, co-occurring TCRs were grouped using DBSCAN, and TCRdist sequence similarity was added for clustering within HLA-allele-positive subsets. Repertoires with fewer than 30,000 or more than 120,000 public chains were left out of co-occurrence clustering, as were about 5 repertoires with anomalous nucleotide sharing. Entries here come from immuneACCESS through TCRdb and include only in-frame sequences with V and J called. Some clones fail to appear in such tables; in the studies checked, an unresolved V gene covers under half of the shortfall, and the cause of the remainder is unknown. That table furnishes V, J and clone size, whereas the DNA furnished D and trimming. The sample profile shows 180,000 or so clones; roughly four fifths of them were found once. Of the sample, around 2% is held by the ten largest clones.

The cohort comprised 550 to 700 healthy bone marrow donors. Cohort members were all nominally healthy when sampled, although unrecorded immune exposures were likely present. The donor was CMV seropositive and belonged to the group of about 290 seropositive cohort members. A peripheral blood sample was provided by each donor, and peripheral blood mononuclear cells were used for TCR beta sequencing. The Qiagen DNeasy Blood Extraction Kit was used to extract genomic DNA from the blood cell samples. In the germline V gene (reference sequence), CDR1 corresponds to SGHKS and CDR2 to YYEKEE. V was cut back by 2 bases and J by 2 bases, leaving a gap of 10 bases between them. The CDR3, from cysteine to phenylalanine, totals 15 residues. The CDR3 DNA has 45 bases and is translated from base 1.

This TCR was sampled from a woman in her twenties or thirties in good health and CMV-seropositive. The rearrangement combines TRBV5-5 with TRBJ1-4, with TRBD1 as a weak D call on 5 bases. The sample comprised PBMCs. The DNA is as follows: TGTGCCAGCAGCTTCAGGGTTTCCACTAATGAAAAACTGTTTTTT. This encodes CASSFRVSTNEKLFF.